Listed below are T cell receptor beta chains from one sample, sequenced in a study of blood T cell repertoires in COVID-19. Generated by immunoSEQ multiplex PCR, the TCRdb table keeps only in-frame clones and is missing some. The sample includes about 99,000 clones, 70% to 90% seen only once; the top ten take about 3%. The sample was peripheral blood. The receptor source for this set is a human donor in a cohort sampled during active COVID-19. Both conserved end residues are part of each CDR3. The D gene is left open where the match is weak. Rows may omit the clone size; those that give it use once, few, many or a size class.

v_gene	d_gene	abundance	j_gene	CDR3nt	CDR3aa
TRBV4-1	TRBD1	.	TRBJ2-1	TGCGCCAGCAGCTATCAAGACAGGGTAGTAAACTCCTACAATGAGCAGTTCTTC	CASSYQDRVVNSYNEQFF
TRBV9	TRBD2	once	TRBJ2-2	TGTGCCAGCAATCGGGGACTAGCGGGGGTAACCGGGGAGCTGTTTTTT	CASNRGLAGVTGELFF
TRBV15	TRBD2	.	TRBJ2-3	TGTGCCACCAGCAGAGATCTGCGGGGAGGGGATACGCAGTATTTT	CATSRDLRGGDTQYF
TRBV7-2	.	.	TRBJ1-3	TGTGCCAGCAGCCAACAGGGACGGCGCATAAGGCTGACTGGAAACACCATATATTTT	CASSQQGRRIRLTGNTIYF
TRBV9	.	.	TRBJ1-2	TGTGCCAGCAGCATGGGGGGGTACTATGGCTACACCTTC	CASSMGGYYGYTF
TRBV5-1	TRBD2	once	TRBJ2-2	TGCGCCAGCAGTTCTCTAGCGGGAGGGCCCGGGGAGCTGTTTTTT	CASSSLAGGPGELFF
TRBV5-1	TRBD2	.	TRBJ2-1	TGCGCCAGCAGCTTCAGCGGGGGTGAGCAGTTCTTC	CASSFSGGEQFF
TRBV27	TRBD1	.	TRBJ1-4	TGTGCCAGCAGTTTCCTAACAGGGGGAGGGAATGAAAAACTGTTTTTT	CASSFLTGGGNEKLFF
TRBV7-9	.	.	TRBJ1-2	TGTGCCAGCAGCCCGCGTACACTTCAGACAGTAAACTATGGCTACACCTTC	CASSPRTLQTVNYGYTF
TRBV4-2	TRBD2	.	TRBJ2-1	TGTGCCAGCAGCCAGCGAAAGACTAGCGGGAGTTGGAATGAGCAGTTCTTC	CASSQRKTSGSWNEQFF
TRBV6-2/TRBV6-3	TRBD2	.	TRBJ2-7	TGTGCCAGCAGTCCCCGACTAGCGGGAGAATACGAGCAGTACTTC	CASSPRLAGEYEQYF
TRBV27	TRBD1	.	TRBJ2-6	TGTGCCAGCAGTTTATCGCCGGACAGGGATGGGGCCAACGTCCTGACTTTC	CASSLSPDRDGANVLTF
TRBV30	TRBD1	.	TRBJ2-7	TGTGCCTGGAGAGGGGGACAGGGGGGCAACGAGCAGTACTTC	CAWRGGQGGNEQYF
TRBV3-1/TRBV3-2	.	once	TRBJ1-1	TGTGCCAGCAGCGCGACAGAGAACACTGAAGCTTTCTTT	CASSATENTEAFF
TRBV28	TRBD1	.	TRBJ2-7	TGTGCCAGCAGACCGAGGAGGACAGGCGGTTGTCACTTC	CASRPRRTGGCHF
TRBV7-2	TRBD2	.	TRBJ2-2	TGTGCCAGCAGCTTAGAGCCTAGCGGGAGGCGATACACCGGGGAGCTGTTTTTT	CASSLEPSGRRYTGELFF
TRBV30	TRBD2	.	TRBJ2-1	TGTGCCTGGAGTGTACCGATTGGAACACCGGGAGGGAATGAGCAGTTCTTC	CAWSVPIGTPGGNEQFF
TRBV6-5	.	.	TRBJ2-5	TGTGCCAGCAGCCCAACTCCGGAGACCCAGTACTTC	CASSPTPETQYF
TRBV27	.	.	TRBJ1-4	TGTGCCAGCAGGGGATCCCCTGGAGGAAGGGAAAAACTGTTTTTT	CASRGSPGGREKLFF
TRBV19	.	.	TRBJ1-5	TGTGCCAGTAGTATGGGCGAGACATATAGCAATCAGCCCCAGCATTTT	CASSMGETYSNQPQHF
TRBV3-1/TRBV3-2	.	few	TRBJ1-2	TGTGCCAGCAGCCAGTACGGGGATAACTATGGCTACACCTTC	CASSQYGDNYGYTF
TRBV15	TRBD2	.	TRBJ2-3	TGTGCCACCAGCAGAGATCTAGCGGGGGCCACAGATACGCAGTATTTT	CATSRDLAGATDTQYF
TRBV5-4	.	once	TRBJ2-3	TGTGCCAGCAGCCTCGCGGACACAGGATTGGATACGCAGTATTTT	CASSLADTGLDTQYF
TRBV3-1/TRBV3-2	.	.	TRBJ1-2	TGTGCCAGCGGAGGCTCTAACTATGGCTACACCTTC	CASGGSNYGYTF
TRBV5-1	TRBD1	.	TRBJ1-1	TGCGCCAGCAGCTTATCCGGGACAGGGACCACTGAAGCTTTCTTT	CASSLSGTGTTEAFF
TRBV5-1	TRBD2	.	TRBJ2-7	TGCGCCAGCAGCAGGGGACTAGCACGCGAGCAGTACTTC	CASSRGLAREQYF
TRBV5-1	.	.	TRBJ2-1	TGCGCCAGCAGCTTGGTCGTCAGGGACTACAATGAGCAGTTCTTC	CASSLVVRDYNEQFF
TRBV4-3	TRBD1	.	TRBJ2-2	TGCGCCAGCAGCCACAGGGGGTTCACCGGGGAGCTGTTTTTT	CASSHRGFTGELFF
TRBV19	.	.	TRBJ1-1	TGTGCCAGTAGTATATCAAGGGGCTGGGGCACTGAAGCTTTCTTT	CASSISRGWGTEAFF
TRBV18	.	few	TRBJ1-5	TGTGCCAGCTCACCATCCGAAACAAGCAATCAGCCCCAGCATTTT	CASSPSETSNQPQHF
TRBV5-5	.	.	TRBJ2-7	TGTGCCAGCAGCTGGTTACTTGGCGAGCAGTACTTC	CASSWLLGEQYF
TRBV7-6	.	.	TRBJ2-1	TGTGCCAGCAGCCTGCTGGGGGGGGCGGGAAACAATGAGCAGTTCTTC	CASSLLGGAGNNEQFF
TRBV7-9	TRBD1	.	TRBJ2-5	TGTGCCAGCAGCCCCGACGACAGGGTTGAAGAGACCCAGTACTTC	CASSPDDRVEETQYF
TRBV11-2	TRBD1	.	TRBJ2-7	TGTGCCAGCAGCCTAACAGGGGGTCCCACCTACGAGCAGTACTTC	CASSLTGGPTYEQYF
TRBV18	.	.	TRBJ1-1	TGTGCCAGCTCACCCCGAGGGAGGTCCTACACTGAAGCTTTCTTT	CASSPRGRSYTEAFF
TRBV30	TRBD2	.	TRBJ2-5	TGTGCCTGGAGTATGGGGGGGACCCAAGAGACCCAGTACTTC	CAWSMGGTQETQYF
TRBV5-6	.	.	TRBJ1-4	TGTGCCAGCAGCGCTGGGAGGTGGGCGGCTAATGAAAAACTGTTTTTT	CASSAGRWAANEKLFF
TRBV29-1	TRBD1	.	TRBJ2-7	TGCAGCGTTGTACATACAGGGGGTTCCGACGAGCAGTACTTC	CSVVHTGGSDEQYF
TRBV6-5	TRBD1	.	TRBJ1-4	TGTGCCAGCAGTTGGGGTAGGGGGCGGGAAAAACTGTTTTTT	CASSWGRGREKLFF
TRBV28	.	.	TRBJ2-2	TGTGCCAGCAGTTCCCGTGGCCGGGGCACCGGGGAGCTGTTTTTT	CASSSRGRGTGELFF